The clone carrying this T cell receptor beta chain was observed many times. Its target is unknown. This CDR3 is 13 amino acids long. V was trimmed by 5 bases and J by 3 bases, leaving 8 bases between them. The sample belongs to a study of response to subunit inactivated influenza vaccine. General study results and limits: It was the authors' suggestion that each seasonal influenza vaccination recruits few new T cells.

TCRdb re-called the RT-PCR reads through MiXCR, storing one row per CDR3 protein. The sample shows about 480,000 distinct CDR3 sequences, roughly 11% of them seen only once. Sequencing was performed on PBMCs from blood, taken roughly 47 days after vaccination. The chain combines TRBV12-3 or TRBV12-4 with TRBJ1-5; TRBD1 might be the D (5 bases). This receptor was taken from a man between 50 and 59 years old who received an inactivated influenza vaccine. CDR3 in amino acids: CASSLQVNQPQHF. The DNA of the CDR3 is TGTGCCAGCAGTCTACAGGTCAATCAGCCCCAGCATTTT.